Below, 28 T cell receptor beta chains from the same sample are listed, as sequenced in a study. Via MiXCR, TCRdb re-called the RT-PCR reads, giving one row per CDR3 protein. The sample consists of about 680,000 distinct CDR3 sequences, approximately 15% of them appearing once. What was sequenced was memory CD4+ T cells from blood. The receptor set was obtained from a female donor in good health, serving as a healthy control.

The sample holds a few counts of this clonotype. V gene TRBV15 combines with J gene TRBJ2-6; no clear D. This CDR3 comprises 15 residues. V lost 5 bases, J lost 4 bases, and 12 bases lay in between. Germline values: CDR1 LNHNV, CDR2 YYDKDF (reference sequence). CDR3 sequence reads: CATSGSWGGANVLTF. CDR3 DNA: TGTGCCACCAGCGGTTCCTGGGGAGGGGCCAACGTCCTGACTTTC.

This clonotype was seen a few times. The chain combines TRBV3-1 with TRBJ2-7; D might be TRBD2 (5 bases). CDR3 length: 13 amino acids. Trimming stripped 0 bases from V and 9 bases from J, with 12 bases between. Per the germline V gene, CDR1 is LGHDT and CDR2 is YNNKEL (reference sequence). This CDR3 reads CASSQDTGIRQYF. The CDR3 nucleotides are TGTGCCAGCAGCCAAGATACGGGGATAAGGCAGTACTTC.

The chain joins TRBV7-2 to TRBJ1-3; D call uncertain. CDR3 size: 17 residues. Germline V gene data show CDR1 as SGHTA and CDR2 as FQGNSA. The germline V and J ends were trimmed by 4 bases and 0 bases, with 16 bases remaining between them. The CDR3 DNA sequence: TGTGCCAGCAGCTCAAAGGGTCGGCAGCTCTCTGGAAACACCATATATTTT. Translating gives CASSSKGRQLSGNTIYF. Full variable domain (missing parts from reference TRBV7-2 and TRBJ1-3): GAGVSQSPSNKVTEKGKDVELRCDPISGHTALYWYRQSLGQGLEFLIYFQGNSAPDKSGLPSDRFSAERTGGSVSTLTIQRTQQEDSAVYLCASSSKGRQLSGNTIYFGEGSWLTVV.

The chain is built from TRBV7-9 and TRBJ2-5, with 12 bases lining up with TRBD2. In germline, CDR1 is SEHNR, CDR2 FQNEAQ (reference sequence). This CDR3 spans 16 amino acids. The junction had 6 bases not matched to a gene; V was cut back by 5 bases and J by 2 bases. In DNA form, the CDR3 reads TGTGCCAGCAGCCCAGGACTAGCGGGACTACAAGAGACCCAGTACTTC. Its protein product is CASSPGLAGLQETQYF.

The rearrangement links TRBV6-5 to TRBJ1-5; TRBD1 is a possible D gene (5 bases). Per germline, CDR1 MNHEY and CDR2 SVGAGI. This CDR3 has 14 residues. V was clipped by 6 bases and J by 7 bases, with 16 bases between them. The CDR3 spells CASSPPGGGQPQHF. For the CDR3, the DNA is TGTGCCAGCAGCCCTCCTGGCGGGGGGCAGCCCCAGCATTTT.

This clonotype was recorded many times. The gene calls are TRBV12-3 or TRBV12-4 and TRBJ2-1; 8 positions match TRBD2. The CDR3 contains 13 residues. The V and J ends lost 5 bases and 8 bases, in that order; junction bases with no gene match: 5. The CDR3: CASSPGLAHEQFF. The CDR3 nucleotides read TGTGCCAGCAGTCCTGGACTAGCCCATGAGCAGTTCTTC.

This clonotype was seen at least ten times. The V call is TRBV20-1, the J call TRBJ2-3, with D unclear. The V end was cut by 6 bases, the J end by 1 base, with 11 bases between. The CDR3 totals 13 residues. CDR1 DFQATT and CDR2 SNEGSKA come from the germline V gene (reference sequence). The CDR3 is CSAALGRTDTQYF. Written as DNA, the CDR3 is TGCAGTGCCGCTCTCGGGCGCACAGATACGCAGTATTTT.

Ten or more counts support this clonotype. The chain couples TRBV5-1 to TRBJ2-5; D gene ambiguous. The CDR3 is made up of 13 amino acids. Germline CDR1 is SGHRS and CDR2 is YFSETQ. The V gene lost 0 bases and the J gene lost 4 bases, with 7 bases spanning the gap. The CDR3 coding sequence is TGCGCCAGCAGCTTGGCTCTACTAGAGACCCAGTACTTC. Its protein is CASSLALLETQYF. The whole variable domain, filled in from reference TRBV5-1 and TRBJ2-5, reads KAGVTQTPRYLIKTRGQQVTLSCSPISGHRSVSWYQQTPGQGLQFLFEYFSETQRNKGNFPGRFSGRQFSNSRSEMNVSTLELGDSALYLCASSLALLETQYFGPGTRLLVL.

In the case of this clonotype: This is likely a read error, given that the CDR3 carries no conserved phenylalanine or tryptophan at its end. The CDR3 sequence: CASSRLGNTEAFV. The CDR3 DNA is TGCGCCAGCAGCCGTTTGGGAAACACTGAAGCTTTCGTT. The V call is TRBV4-1, the J call TRBJ1-1, with D hard to call. CDR3 length: 13 amino acids. V was cut by 4 bases and J by 2 bases, with 8 bases left in between. Germline CDR1 reads MGHRA; CDR2 reads YSYEKL.

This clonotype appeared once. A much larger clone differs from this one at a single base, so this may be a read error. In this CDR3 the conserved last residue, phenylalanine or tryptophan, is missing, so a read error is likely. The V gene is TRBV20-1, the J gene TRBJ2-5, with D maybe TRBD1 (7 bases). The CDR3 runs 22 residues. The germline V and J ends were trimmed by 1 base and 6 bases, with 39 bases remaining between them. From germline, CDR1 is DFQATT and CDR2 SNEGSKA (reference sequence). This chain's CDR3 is CSARAAFSGSRQGKLGLKTQYL. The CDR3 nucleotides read TGCAGTGCTAGAGCGGCCTTCTCGGGGTCTCGACAGGGAAAACTGGGACTGAAGACCCAGTACTTA.

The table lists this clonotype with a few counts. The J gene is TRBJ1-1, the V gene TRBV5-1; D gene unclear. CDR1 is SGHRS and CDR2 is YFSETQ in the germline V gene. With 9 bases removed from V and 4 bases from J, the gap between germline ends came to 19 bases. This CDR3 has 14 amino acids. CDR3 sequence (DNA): TGCGCCACCACGAACGGACTAATGGGCACTGAAGCTTTCTTT. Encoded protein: CATTNGLMGTEAFF.

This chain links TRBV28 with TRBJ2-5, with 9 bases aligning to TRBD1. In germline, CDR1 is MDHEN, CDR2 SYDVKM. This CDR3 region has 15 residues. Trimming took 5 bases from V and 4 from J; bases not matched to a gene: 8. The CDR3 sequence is CASSRTGGRGETQYF. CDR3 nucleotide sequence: TGTGCCAGCAGTCGAACAGGGGGCCGGGGAGAGACCCAGTACTTC.

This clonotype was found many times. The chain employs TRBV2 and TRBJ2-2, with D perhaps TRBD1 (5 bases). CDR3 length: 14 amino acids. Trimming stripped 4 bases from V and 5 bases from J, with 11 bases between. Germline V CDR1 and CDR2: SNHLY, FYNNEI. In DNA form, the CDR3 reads TGTGCCAGCAGTGGGTTGGGGCGAACCGGGGAGCTGTTTTTT. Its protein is CASSGLGRTGELFF. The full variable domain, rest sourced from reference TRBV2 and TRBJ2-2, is EPEVTQTPSHQVTQMGQEVILRCVPISNHLYFYWYRQILGQKVEFLVSFYNNEISEKSEIFDDQFSVERPDGSNFTLKIRSTKLEDSAMYFCASSGLGRTGELFFGEGSRLTVL.

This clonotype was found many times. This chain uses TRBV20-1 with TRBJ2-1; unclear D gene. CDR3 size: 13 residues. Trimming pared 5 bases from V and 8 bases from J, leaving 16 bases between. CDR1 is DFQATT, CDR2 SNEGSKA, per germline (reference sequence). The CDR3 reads CSAASPVIYEQFF. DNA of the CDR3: TGCAGTGCTGCCAGCCCCGTGATTTATGAGCAGTTCTTC.

CDR3 in DNA: TGTGCCAGCAGCTTTGTATCGAACACCGGGGAGCTGTTTTTT. Its protein product is CASSFVSNTGELFF. V and J are TRBV7-2 and TRBJ2-2; D gene ambiguous. Germline loops: CDR1 SGHTA, CDR2 FQGNSA. V gave up 3 bases and J gave up 0 bases, with 5 bases separating them. The CDR3 length is 14 residues.

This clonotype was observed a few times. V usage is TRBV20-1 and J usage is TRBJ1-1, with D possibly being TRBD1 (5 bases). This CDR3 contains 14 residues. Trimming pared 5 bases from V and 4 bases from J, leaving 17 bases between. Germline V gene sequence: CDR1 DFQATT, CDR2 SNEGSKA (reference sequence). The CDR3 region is CSASSGDYGTEAFF. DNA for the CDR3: TGCAGTGCTTCATCCGGGGACTATGGCACTGAAGCTTTCTTT.

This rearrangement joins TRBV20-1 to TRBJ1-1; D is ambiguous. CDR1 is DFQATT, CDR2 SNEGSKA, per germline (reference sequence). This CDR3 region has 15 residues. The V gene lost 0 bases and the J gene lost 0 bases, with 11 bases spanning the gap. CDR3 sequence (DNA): TGCAGTGCTAGAGATTTCGGGATGATGAACACTGAAGCTTTCTTT. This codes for CSARDFGMMNTEAFF.

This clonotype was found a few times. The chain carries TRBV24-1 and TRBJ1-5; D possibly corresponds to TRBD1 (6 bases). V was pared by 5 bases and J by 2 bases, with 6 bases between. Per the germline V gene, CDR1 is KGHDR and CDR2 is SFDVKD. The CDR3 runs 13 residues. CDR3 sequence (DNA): TGTGCCACCAGTGGGACAGGCAATCAGCCCCAGCATTTT. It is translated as CATSGTGNQPQHF.

CDR3 protein: CASSFRGAANTGELFF. The CDR3 nucleotides read TGTGCCAGCAGTTTTCGGGGGGCAGCGAACACCGGGGAGCTGTTTTTT. The rearrangement links TRBV12-3 or TRBV12-4 to TRBJ2-2; TRBD2 might be the D (7 bases). The V end was cut by 3 bases, the J end by 0 bases, with 11 bases between. The CDR3 spans 16 residues.

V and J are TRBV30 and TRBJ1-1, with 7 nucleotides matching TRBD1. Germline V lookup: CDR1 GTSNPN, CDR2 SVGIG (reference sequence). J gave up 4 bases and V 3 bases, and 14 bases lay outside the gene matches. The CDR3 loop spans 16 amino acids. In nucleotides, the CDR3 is TGTGCCTGGAGCCCGGGCAGAACAGGGGTTGTCACTGAAGCTTTCTTT. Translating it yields CAWSPGRTGVVTEAFF. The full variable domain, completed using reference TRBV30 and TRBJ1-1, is SQTIHQWPATLVQPVGSPLSLECTVEGTSNPNLYWYRQAAGRGLQLLFYSVGIGQISSEVPQNLSASRPQDRQFILSSKKLLLSDSGFYLCAWSPGRTGVVTEAFFGQGTRLTVV.

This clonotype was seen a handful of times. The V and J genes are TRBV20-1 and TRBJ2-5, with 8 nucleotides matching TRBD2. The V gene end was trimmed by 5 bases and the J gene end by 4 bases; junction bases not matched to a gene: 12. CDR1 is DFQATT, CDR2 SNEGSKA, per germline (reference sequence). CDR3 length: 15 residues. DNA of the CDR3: TGCAGTGCTCATGAAGCGGGAGTCGGGCGAGAGACCCAGTACTTC. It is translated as CSAHEAGVGRETQYF.

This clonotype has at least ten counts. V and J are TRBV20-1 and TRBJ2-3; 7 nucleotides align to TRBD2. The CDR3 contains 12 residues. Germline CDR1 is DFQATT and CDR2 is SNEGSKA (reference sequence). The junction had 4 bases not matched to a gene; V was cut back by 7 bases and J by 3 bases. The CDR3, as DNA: TGCAGTGGGACTAGTAGTACAGATACGCAGTATTTT. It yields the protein CSGTSSTDTQYF.

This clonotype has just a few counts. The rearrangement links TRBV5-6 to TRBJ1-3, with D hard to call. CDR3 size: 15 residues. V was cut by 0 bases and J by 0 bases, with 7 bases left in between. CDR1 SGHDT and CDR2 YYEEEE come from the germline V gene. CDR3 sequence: CASSLEANSGNTIYF. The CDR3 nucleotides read TGTGCCAGCAGCTTGGAAGCCAACTCTGGAAACACCATATATTTT.

The CDR3 is CASSLRVGGQETQYF. DNA of the CDR3: TGCGCCAGCAGCTTGAGAGTCGGGGGGCAAGAGACCCAGTACTTC. The chain recombines TRBV5-1 with TRBJ2-5, with 7 positions matching TRBD2. This CDR3 comprises 15 residues. Losses at the gene ends were 1 base for V and 2 bases for J; bases not matched to a gene: 5. In germline, CDR1 is SGHRS, CDR2 YFSETQ.

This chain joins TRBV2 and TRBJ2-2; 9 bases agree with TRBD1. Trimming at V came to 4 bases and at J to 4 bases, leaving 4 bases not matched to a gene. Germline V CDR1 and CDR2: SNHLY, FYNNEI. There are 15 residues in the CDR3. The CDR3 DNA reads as TGTGCCAGCAGTGCACAGGGGGCGGGCACCGGGGAGCTGTTTTTT. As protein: CASSAQGAGTGELFF.

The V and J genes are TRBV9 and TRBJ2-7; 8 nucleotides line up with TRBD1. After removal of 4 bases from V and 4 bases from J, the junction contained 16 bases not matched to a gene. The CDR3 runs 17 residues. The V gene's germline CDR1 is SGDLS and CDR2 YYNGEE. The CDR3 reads CASSQARGQGFNYEQYF. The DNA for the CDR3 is TGTGCCAGCAGCCAGGCTCGAGGACAGGGCTTTAATTACGAGCAGTACTTC.

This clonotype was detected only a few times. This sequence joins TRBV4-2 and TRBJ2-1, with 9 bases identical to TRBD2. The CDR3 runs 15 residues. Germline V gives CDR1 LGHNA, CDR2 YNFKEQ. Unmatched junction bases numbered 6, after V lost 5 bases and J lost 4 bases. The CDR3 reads CASSVSSGTYNEQFF. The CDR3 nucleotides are TGTGCCAGCAGCGTTTCTAGCGGGACGTACAATGAGCAGTTCTTC.

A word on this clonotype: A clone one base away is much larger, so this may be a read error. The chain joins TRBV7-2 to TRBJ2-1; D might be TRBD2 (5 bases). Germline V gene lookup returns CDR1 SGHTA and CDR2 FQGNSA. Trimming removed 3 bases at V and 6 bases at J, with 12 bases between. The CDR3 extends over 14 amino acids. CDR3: CASSFYSEGNEQFF. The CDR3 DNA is TGTGCCAGCAGCTTCTATAGCGAAGGCAATGAGCAGTTCTTC. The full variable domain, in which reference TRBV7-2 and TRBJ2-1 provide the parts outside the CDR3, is GAGVSQSPSNKVTEKGKDVELRCDPISGHTALYWYRQSLGQGLEFLIYFQGNSAPDKSGLPSDRFSAERTGGSVSTLTIQRTQQEDSAVYLCASSFYSEGNEQFFGPGTRLTVL.